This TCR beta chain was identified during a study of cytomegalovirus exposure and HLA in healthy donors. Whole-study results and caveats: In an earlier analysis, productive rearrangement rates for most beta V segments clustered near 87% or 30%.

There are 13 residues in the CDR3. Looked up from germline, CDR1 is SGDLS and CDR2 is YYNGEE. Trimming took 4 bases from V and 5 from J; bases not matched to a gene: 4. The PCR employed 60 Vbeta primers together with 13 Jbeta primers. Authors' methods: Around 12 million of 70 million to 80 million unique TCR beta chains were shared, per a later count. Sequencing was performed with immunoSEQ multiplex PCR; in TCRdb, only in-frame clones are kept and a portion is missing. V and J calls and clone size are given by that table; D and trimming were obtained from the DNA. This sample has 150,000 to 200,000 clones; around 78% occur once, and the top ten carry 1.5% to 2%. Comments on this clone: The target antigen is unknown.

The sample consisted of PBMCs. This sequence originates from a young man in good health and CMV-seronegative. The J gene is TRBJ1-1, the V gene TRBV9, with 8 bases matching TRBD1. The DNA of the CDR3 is TGTGCCAGCAGCCCCACAGGGGGTACTGAAGCTTTCTTT. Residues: CASSPTGGTEAFF.